Below, 19 T cell receptor beta chains from the same sample are listed, as sequenced in a study of blood T cells in healthy people across ages. Alongside a J-beta primer mix, a sample-barcoded 5' primer served in a second PCR lasting about 6 to 11 cycles. From the 5' RACE reads, TCRdb called clonotypes with MiXCR, one entry per CDR3 protein. In the table there are roughly 800,000 distinct CDR3 sequences, roughly 60% of which are singletons. Input material: blood. These TCRs come from a man aged 25-45 years in good health.

This clonotype has a handful of counts. The germline gene is not matched at one end of the junction; a read error may be the cause. This chain uses TRBV10-3 with TRBJ2-5, with D maybe TRBD1 (5 bases). CDR3 length: 12 amino acids. Germline V gives CDR1 ENHRY, CDR2 SYGVKD. Written as DNA, the CDR3 is TGTGCCACCAGTTGGGGCCATGAGACCCAGTACTTC. The encoded protein is CATSWGHETQYF.

The chain recombines TRBV7-9 with TRBJ2-3; D ambiguous. The CDR3 length is 13 residues. Trimming removed 3 bases from V and 11 bases from J, with 15 bases in between. CDR1 and CDR2 from the germline V gene are SEHNR and FQNEAQ (reference sequence). The CDR3 DNA is TGTGCCAGCAGCTTGTGGACGAGCTTCCTGCAGTATTTT. This codes for CASSLWTSFLQYF. Full variable domain (missing parts from reference TRBV7-9 and TRBJ2-3): DTGVSQNPRHKITKRGQNVTFRCDPISEHNRLYWYRQTLGQGPEFLTYFQNEAQLEKSRLLSDRFSAERPKGSFSTLEIQRTEQGDSAMYLCASSLWTSFLQYFGPGTRLTVL.

There are a few counts of this clonotype. The J gene is TRBJ1-2, the V gene TRBV6-2 or TRBV6-3, with 8 bases lining up with TRBD1. The CDR3 is 14 residues long. With V trimmed by 4 bases and J by 5 bases, 6 bases remained unmatched. Germline V gene lookup returns CDR1 MNHEY and CDR2 SVGEGT. CDR3 sequence: CASSSADRVYGYTF. DNA for the CDR3: TGTGCCAGCAGTTCCGCGGACAGGGTATATGGCTACACCTTC.

The gene calls are TRBV10-3 and TRBJ1-2; tentatively, D is TRBD1 (6 bases). In germline, CDR1 is ENHRY, CDR2 SYGVKD. Trimming removed 10 bases at V and 0 bases at J, with 18 bases between. This CDR3 has 15 residues. The CDR3 protein is CATRAGAQANYGYTF. In nucleotides, the CDR3 is TGTGCCACCCGGGCAGGGGCCCAAGCTAACTATGGCTACACCTTC.

The V call is TRBV2, the J call TRBJ2-5; a possible D gene is TRBD2 (6 bases). The CDR3 has 12 residues. Germline CDR1 SNHLY, CDR2 FYNNEI. With 6 bases removed from V and 2 bases from J, the gap between germline ends came to 7 bases. CDR3 in amino acids: CASRREQETQYF. The CDR3 DNA reads TGTGCCAGCAGGCGGGAACAAGAGACCCAGTACTTC.

J is TRBJ2-2 and V is TRBV12-3 or TRBV12-4; 9 nucleotides agree with TRBD1. The CDR3 is 15 residues long. The V and J ends lost 5 bases and 4 bases, in that order; junction bases with no gene match: 5. The CDR3 region has the DNA TGTGCCAGCAGTCACGGGACAGGGCGCACCGGGGAGCTGTTTTTT. Protein: CASSHGTGRTGELFF.

CDR3 residues: CASSSGQGAGVDLEKLFF. The CDR3 coding sequence is TGTGCCAGCAGTTCAGGACAGGGCGCAGGGGTCGACTTGGAAAAACTGTTTTTT. V is TRBV7-9 and J is TRBJ1-4, with 8 bases lining up with TRBD1. Trimming took 6 bases from V and 8 from J; bases not matched to a gene: 20. Germline V CDR1 and CDR2: SEHNR, FQNEAQ (reference sequence). CDR3 length: 18 residues.

The chain recombines TRBV28 with TRBJ2-7; D is tentatively TRBD1 or TRBD2 (5 bases each). The DNA end lines up better with TRBJ2-4; the J call may be wrong. The CDR3 contains 14 residues. Germline V gene data show CDR1 as MDHEN and CDR2 as SYDVKM. The CDR3 nucleotides are TGTGCCAGCAGCCCCGGGACCGCCACGGACATTCAGTACTTC. Protein: CASSPGTATDIQYF.

This clonotype was observed a handful of times. This sequence joins TRBV10-1 and TRBJ2-7; D is possibly TRBD2 (5 bases). V was cut by 0 bases and J by 10 bases, with 10 bases left in between. The V gene's germline CDR1 is WNHNN and CDR2 SYGVQD (reference sequence). The CDR3 runs to 12 residues. The CDR3 DNA reads TGCGCCAGCAGTGAGTCTGGAGGCCGACAGTACTTC. Its translation: CASSESGGRQYF.

This clonotype turned up a few times. J is TRBJ2-1 and V is TRBV11-2, with D unclear. CDR3 length equals 15 residues. V gave up 4 bases and J gave up 0 bases, with 10 bases separating them. Germline values: CDR1 SGHAT, CDR2 FQNNGV. The CDR3: CASSSTRSSYNEQFF. The CDR3 nucleotides read TGTGCCAGCAGCTCCACGCGGAGCTCCTACAATGAGCAGTTCTTC.

V and J are TRBV7-2 and TRBJ2-7; weak D call: TRBD2 (5 bases). The CDR3 has 15 residues. Trimming took 1 base from V and 0 from J, leaving 10 bases between them. CDR1 and CDR2 from the germline V gene are SGHTA and FQGNSA. The CDR3 protein is CASSLGAVSSYEQYF. The CDR3 DNA reads as TGTGCCAGCAGCTTAGGAGCGGTTAGCTCCTACGAGCAGTACTTC.

The V and J genes are TRBV7-2 and TRBJ2-1; 7 bases line up with TRBD2. After removal of 5 bases from V and 6 bases from J, the junction contained 10 bases not matched to a gene. There are 15 residues in the CDR3. Germline CDR1 SGHTA, CDR2 FQGNSA. CDR3 nucleotide sequence: TGTGCCAGCAGCCCGCGGGGGACCACCTTCAATGAGCAGTTCTTC. This sequence encodes CASSPRGTTFNEQFF.

This rearrangement joins TRBV12-3 or TRBV12-4 to TRBJ2-2, with TRBD2 matching over 11 bases. The V segment lost 5 bases and the J segment 2 bases; nucleotides outside the gene matches: 4. This CDR3 has 16 amino acids. The CDR3 here is CASSTTSGANTGELFF. The CDR3, as DNA: TGTGCCAGCAGTACGACTAGCGGGGCAAACACCGGGGAGCTGTTTTTT.

This clonotype was counted a few times. V and J are TRBV2 and TRBJ2-4; 7 bases align to TRBD2. The last part of the DNA fits TRBJ2-7 better; the J call may be wrong. The CDR3 totals 13 residues. Germline CDR1 reads SNHLY; CDR2 reads FYNNEI. This chain's CDR3 is CASSGGLGGEQYF. CDR3 nucleotides: TGTGCCAGCAGTGGCGGACTAGGCGGCGAGCAGTACTTC.

The chain carries TRBV7-9 and TRBJ2-7; 9 bases align to TRBD1. CDR1 is SEHNR, CDR2 FQNEAQ, per germline (reference sequence). The CDR3 has 15 amino acids. With 2 bases clipped from V and 4 bases from J, the junction kept 6 bases outside the gene matches. CDR3 protein: CASSLSPGQGYEQYF. The CDR3 nucleotides read TGTGCCAGCAGCTTATCACCGGGACAGGGTTACGAGCAGTACTTC. The full variable domain, its missing parts supplied by reference TRBV7-9 and TRBJ2-7, is DTGVSQNPRHKITKRGQNVTFRCDPISEHNRLYWYRQTLGQGPEFLTYFQNEAQLEKSRLLSDRFSAERPKGSFSTLEIQRTEQGDSAMYLCASSLSPGQGYEQYFGPGTRLTVT.

This chain connects TRBV28 to TRBJ2-4; D call uncertain. CDR3 size: 14 residues. Germline V gene sequence: CDR1 MDHEN, CDR2 SYDVKM. The V gene lost 0 bases and the J gene lost 8 bases, with 11 bases spanning the gap. CDR3 DNA sequence: TGTGCCAGCAGTTTATGGGGATCTCAGGACATTCAGTACTTC. It encodes CASSLWGSQDIQYF.

The V and J genes are TRBV7-6 and TRBJ1-2; D uncertain. CDR1 is SGHVS and CDR2 is FNYEAQ in the germline V gene. Trimming pared 5 bases from V and 6 bases from J, leaving 16 bases between. This CDR3 has 14 amino acids. The DNA of the CDR3 is TGTGCCAGCAGCCTCCTCCCAGGAGTGGATGGCTACACCTTC. Residues: CASSLLPGVDGYTF.

This clonotype has only one observation. V is TRBV30 and J is TRBJ1-2, with TRBD1 matching over 7 bases. Per germline, CDR1 GTSNPN and CDR2 SVGIG (reference sequence). Trimming took 8 bases from V and 0 from J; bases not matched to a gene: 9. This CDR3 comprises 14 residues. The CDR3: CAQRTGGSNYGYTF. CDR3 nucleotides: TGTGCCCAAAGGACAGGAGGCTCTAACTATGGCTACACCTTC.

This CDR3 is CASSVGGTGGELFF. CDR3 nucleotide sequence: TGTGCCAGCAGCGTCGGAGGGACGGGCGGGGAGCTGTTTTTT. V gene TRBV9 combines with J gene TRBJ2-2; tentative D call: TRBD2 (6 bases). The CDR3 extends over 14 amino acids. With 2 bases removed from V and 7 bases from J, the gap between germline ends came to 12 bases. Per the germline V gene, CDR1 is SGDLS and CDR2 is YYNGEE.